Listed below are T cell receptor beta chains from one sample, sequenced in a study of blood T cell repertoires in COVID-19. Data came from immunoSEQ multiplex PCR; TCRdb stores just in-frame clones and leaves some out. The sample holds more than 250,000 clones; more than 70% are singletons and the top ten take about 1.5%. Material: peripheral blood. These receptors all stem from a woman between 25 and 40 years old with COVID-19, enrolled during active disease. The CDR3 runs from the conserved cysteine through the conserved F or W. Each record gives: V gene, clone size, J gene, D gene, CDR3 DNA, CDR3 protein. D genes are given only for firm matches. Clone size is stated in some rows and not others, as once, few, many or a class when expanded.

>TRBV11-2|NA|TRBJ2-5|NA
TGTGCCAGCAGCCCAGGGACACAAGAGACCCAGTACTTC
CASSPGTQETQYF
>TRBV6-5|NA|TRBJ1-2|TRBD1
TGTGCCAGCAGTTTCGGGACAGGAAGTAACTATGGCTACACCTTC
CASSFGTGSNYGYTF
>TRBV28|once|TRBJ2-1|NA
TGTGCCAGCAGTTTATTGCGGATCACCTACAATGAGCAGTTCTTC
CASSLLRITYNEQFF
>TRBV9|NA|TRBJ2-5|TRBD2
TGTGCCAGCAGCGTAGACCCTAGCGGGGGAGTAGGAGAGACCCAGTACTTC
CASSVDPSGGVGETQYF
>TRBV6-5|NA|TRBJ1-3|NA
TGTGCCAGCAGTTATAGCCCGGGAAACACCATATATTTT
CASSYSPGNTIYF
>TRBV19|NA|TRBJ2-3|NA
TGTGCCAGTAGAGATGCCTCCCAGGGGTGGACAGATACGCAGTATTTT
CASRDASQGWTDTQYF
>TRBV7-9|NA|TRBJ2-1|NA
TGTGCCAGCAGCTTATCACCCACCCTTGGGCTCTACAATGAGCAGTTCTTC
CASSLSPTLGLYNEQFF
>TRBV5-1|NA|TRBJ2-2|TRBD2
TGCGCCAGCAGCTTGGGCACGCCGGGACTAAATAGTGGGGAGCTGTTTTTT
CASSLGTPGLNSGELFF
>TRBV3-1/TRBV3-2|NA|TRBJ1-1|NA
TGTGCCAGCAGCCGGGGGCAGGACACTGAAGCTTTCTTT
CASSRGQDTEAFF
>TRBV11-2|NA|TRBJ2-7|NA
TGTGCCAGCAGCCACTACTCGATTCAAACCAGCGAGCAGTACTTC
CASSHYSIQTSEQYF
>TRBV28|once|TRBJ1-5|NA
TGTGCCAGCAGTTTATTCCGACAGATCAATCAGCCCCAGCATTTT
CASSLFRQINQPQHF
>TRBV6-6|once|TRBJ2-6|NA
TGTGCCAGCAGGCCGCTGACCGGGTCTGGGGCCAACGTCCTGACTTTC
CASRPLTGSGANVLTF
>TRBV6-5|NA|TRBJ1-2|NA
TGTGCCAGCAGTTACTCCTTCGCGGGAGGGTTGGGCTACACCTTC
CASSYSFAGGLGYTF
>TRBV6-6|NA|TRBJ2-6|NA
TGTGCCACCACTCATCACTCTGGGGCCAACGTCCTGACTTTC
CATTHHSGANVLTF
>TRBV19|NA|TRBJ1-1|TRBD1
TGTGCCAGTAGTAATGGACAGGGGCGCACTGAAGCTTTCTTT
CASSNGQGRTEAFF
>TRBV9|NA|TRBJ1-4|NA
TGTGCCAGCAGCCCCCCAAGGCAGGCTAATGAAAAACTGTTTTTT
CASSPPRQANEKLFF
>TRBV9|NA|TRBJ2-1|TRBD1
TGTGCCAGCAGCCCCCGAGGAGACCCAGGGGGCAGTGAGCAGTTCTTC
CASSPRGDPGGSEQFF
>TRBV5-1|NA|TRBJ1-3|NA
TGCGCCAGCAGCTTGGGAACAGGGAGCCCTGGAAACACCATATATTTT
CASSLGTGSPGNTIYF
>TRBV30|NA|TRBJ2-7|NA
TGTGCCTGGGGACGGGGGGCAAGCTCCTACGAGCAGTACTTC
CAWGRGASSYEQYF
>TRBV7-9|NA|TRBJ2-7|NA
TGTGCCAGCAGCCCTAATGCGGTCGAGCAGTACTTC
CASSPNAVEQYF
>TRBV19|NA|TRBJ1-1|NA
TGTGCCAGTAACAGCAACAGGCCAGTGAACACTGAAGCTTTCTTT
CASNSNRPVNTEAFF
>TRBV3-1/TRBV3-2|few|TRBJ1-2|NA
TGTGCCAGCAAAAGGGCAGGGGTTAACTATGGCTACACCTTC
CASKRAGVNYGYTF
>TRBV11-1|NA|TRBJ1-4|NA
TGTGCCAGCAGCTTAGGCTCTACCGAAAAACTGTTTTTT
CASSLGSTEKLFF
>TRBV2|NA|TRBJ2-2|NA
TGTGCCAGCAGTGGCACTCAGAACACCGGGGAGCTGTTTTTT
CASSGTQNTGELFF
>TRBV6-7|NA|TRBJ1-5|TRBD1
TGTGCCAGCAGTTGTTCCCCGGGACAGGGAAAATATAGCAATCAGCCCCAGCATTTT
CASSCSPGQGKYSNQPQHF
>TRBV4-1|NA|TRBJ2-1|TRBD2
TGCGCCAGCAGCCCTCAGAGCGGGGTCAACGGGTATGAGCAGTTCTTC
CASSPQSGVNGYEQFF
>TRBV6-2/TRBV6-3|NA|TRBJ1-1|NA
TGTGCCAGCAGCACCCTGGGGCATGAAGCTTTCTTT
CASSTLGHEAFF
>TRBV6-6|NA|TRBJ2-7|TRBD1
TGTGCCACCGGACAGGGGGGGAGGTACGAGCAGTACTTC
CATGQGGRYEQYF
>TRBV5-1|NA|TRBJ1-5|NA
TGCGCCAGCAGCTTGGATTTCAGGGCCTCTCCCCAGCATTTT
CASSLDFRASPQHF
>TRBV5-5|NA|TRBJ1-1|NA
TGTGCCAGCAGCTCGACGGGTCTGAACACTGAAGCTTTCTTT
CASSSTGLNTEAFF
>TRBV11-3|NA|TRBJ1-1|NA
TGTGCCAGCAGCTTAGGGGGGCGCTTGGGCACTGAAGCTTTCTTT
CASSLGGRLGTEAFF
>TRBV5-1|NA|TRBJ2-7|TRBD2
TGCGCCAGCACGGCCACTAGCGGCGCCTACGAGCAGTACTTC
CASTATSGAYEQYF
>TRBV10-1|NA|TRBJ1-1|TRBD1
TGCGCCAGCAGTGGTTTCGACAGGGAGAACACTGAAGCTTTCTTT
CASSGFDRENTEAFF
>TRBV11-2|NA|TRBJ1-2|TRBD1
TGTGCCAGCAGCCAAGACAGGGCAAATGGCTACACCTTC
CASSQDRANGYTF
>TRBV7-2|NA|TRBJ1-1|NA
TGTGCCAGCAGCCTAAAGACAATGCTGAACACTGAAGCTTTCTTT
CASSLKTMLNTEAFF
>TRBV19|NA|TRBJ1-5|TRBD1
TGTGCCAGTACTAGACAGGGGAGGAACCCACAGCCCCAGCATTTT
CASTRQGRNPQPQHF
>TRBV13|NA|TRBJ2-3|TRBD2
TGTGCCAGCAGCGTAAAGCGGGGGGGCGTGAAAGATACGCAGTATTTT
CASSVKRGGVKDTQYF
>TRBV9|NA|TRBJ1-2|TRBD1
TGTGCCAGCAGCGGAAGACAGGGCCGGGGGTATGGCTACACCTTC
CASSGRQGRGYGYTF
>TRBV6-5|NA|TRBJ1-1|NA
TGTGCCAGCCATAAGAAGGGAGGTCGGGTGACTGAAGCTTTCTTT
CASHKKGGRVTEAFF
>TRBV5-6|NA|TRBJ1-3|NA
TGTGCCAGCAGCTTGGCGCGCGACTCTATATATTTT
CASSLARDSIYF
>TRBV6-1|NA|TRBJ2-3|TRBD2
TGTGCCAGCAGTGAGGAAGTAGCGGGGGGCACAGATACGCAGTATTTT
CASSEEVAGGTDTQYF
>TRBV5-6|NA|TRBJ2-2|NA
TGTGCCAGCAGCTCCCTAGTGGCCGGGGAGCTGTTTTTT
CASSSLVAGELFF
>TRBV11-2|NA|TRBJ2-1|NA
TGTGCCAGCAGCCACCTCAGGGTGAATGAGCAGTTCTTC
CASSHLRVNEQFF
>TRBV5-4|NA|TRBJ1-2|NA
TGTGCCAGCAGCCACGGAGGGGTTGACTATGGCTACACCTTC
CASSHGGVDYGYTF
>TRBV18|NA|TRBJ1-1|NA
TGTGCCAGCTCACCACGGCAGGAGGGCACTGAAGCTTTCTTT
CASSPRQEGTEAFF
>TRBV5-6|NA|TRBJ1-6|NA
TGTGCCAGCAGCCCGGGAAGTGGTTCACCCCTCCACTTT
CASSPGSGSPLHF